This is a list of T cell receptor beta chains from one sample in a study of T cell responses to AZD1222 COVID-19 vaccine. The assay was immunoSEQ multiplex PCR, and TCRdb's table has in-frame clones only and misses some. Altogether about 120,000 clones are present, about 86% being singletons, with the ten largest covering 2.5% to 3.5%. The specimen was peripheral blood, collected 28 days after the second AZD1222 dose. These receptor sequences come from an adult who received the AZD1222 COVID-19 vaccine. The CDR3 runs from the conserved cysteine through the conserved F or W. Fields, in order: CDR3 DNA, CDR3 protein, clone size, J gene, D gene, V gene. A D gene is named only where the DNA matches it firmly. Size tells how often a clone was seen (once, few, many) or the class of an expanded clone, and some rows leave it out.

TGCGCCAGCAGCTTGGGCGGGGCAGGGGCGACAGATACGCAGTATTTT CASSLGGAGATDTQYF - TRBJ2-3 - TRBV5-1
TGTGCCAGCAGCACACCGAAGACAGGGGGATATGGCTACACCTTC CASSTPKTGGYGYTF - TRBJ1-2 - TRBV21-1
TGTGCCAGCAGCTTTGAGGCAGGGGTGATCGCTTTCTTT CASSFEAGVIAFF - TRBJ1-1 - TRBV11-3
TGTGCCAGCAGTTCCCGGCTACTAGCGGGGGGCCCCCACGAGCAGTACTTC CASSSRLLAGGPHEQYF once TRBJ2-7 TRBD2 TRBV27
TGCGCCAGCAGCTCCGAAGGGGGAGAAGAGCAGTACTTC CASSSEGGEEQYF - TRBJ2-7 - TRBV5-1
TGTGCCAGCAGCCTCCCAGGGGGTCAATACACTGAAGCTTTCTTT CASSLPGGQYTEAFF few TRBJ1-1 TRBD1 TRBV7-9
TGTGCCAGCAGTGAAGCGCGAGAAGGGGGATACTATGGCTACACCTTC CASSEAREGGYYGYTF - TRBJ1-2 - TRBV2
TGTGCCACCAGCAGAGTTCCAGTCTCGAACACCGGGGAGCTGTTTTTT CATSRVPVSNTGELFF - TRBJ2-2 - TRBV15
TGCGCCAGCAGTGAGTCAGGGGGCACGGGTGAAGCTTTCTTT CASSESGGTGEAFF few TRBJ1-1 TRBD1 TRBV10-1
TGCGCCAGCAGCTTCGATGGTAGCTATGGCTACACCTTC CASSFDGSYGYTF - TRBJ1-2 - TRBV5-1